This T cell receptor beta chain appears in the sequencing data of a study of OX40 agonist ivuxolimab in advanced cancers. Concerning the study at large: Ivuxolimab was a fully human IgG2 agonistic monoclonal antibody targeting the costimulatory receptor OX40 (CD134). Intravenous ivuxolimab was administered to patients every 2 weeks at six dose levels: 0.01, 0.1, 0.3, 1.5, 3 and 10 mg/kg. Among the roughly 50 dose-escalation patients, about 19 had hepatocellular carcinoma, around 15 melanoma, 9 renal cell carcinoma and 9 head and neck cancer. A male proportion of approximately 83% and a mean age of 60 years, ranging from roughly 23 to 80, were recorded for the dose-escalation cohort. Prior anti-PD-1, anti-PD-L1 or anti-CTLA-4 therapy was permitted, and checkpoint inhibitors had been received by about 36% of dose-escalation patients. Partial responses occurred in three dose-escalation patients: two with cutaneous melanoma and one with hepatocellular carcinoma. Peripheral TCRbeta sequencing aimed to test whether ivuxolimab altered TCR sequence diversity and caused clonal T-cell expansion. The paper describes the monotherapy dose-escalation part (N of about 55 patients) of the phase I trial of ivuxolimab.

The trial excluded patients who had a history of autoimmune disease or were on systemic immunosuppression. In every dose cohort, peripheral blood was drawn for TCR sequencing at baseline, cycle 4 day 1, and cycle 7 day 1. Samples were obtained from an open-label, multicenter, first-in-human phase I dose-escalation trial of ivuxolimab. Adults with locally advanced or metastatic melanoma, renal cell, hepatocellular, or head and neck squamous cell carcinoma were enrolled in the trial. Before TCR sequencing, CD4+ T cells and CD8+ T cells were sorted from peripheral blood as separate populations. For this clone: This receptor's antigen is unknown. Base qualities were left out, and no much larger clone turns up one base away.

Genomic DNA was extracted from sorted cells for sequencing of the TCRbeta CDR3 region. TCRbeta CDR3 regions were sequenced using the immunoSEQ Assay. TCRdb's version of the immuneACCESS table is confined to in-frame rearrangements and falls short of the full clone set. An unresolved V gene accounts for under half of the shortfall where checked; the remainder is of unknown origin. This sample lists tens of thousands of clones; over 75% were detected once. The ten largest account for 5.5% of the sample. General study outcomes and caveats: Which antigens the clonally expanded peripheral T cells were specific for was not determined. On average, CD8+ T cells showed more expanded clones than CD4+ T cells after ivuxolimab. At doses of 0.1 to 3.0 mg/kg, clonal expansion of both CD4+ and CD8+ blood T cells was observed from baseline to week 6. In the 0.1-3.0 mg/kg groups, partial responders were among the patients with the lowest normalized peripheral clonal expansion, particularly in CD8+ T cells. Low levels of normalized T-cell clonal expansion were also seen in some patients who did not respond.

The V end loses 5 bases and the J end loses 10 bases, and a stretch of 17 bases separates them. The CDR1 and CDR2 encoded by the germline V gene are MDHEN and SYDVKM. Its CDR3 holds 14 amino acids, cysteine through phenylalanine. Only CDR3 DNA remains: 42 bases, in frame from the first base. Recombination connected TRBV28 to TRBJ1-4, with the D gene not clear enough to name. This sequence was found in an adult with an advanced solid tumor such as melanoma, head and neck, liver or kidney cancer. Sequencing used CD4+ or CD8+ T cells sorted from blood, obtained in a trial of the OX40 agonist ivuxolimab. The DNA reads TGTGCCAGCAGTAATAGACCGGCTGCAGGAAAACTGTTTTTT. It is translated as CASSNRPAAGKLFF.